This T cell receptor beta chain was observed in a study of cytomegalovirus exposure and HLA in healthy donors. A note on this clone: Its target is unknown.

Points from the study as a whole: Presence/absence results assume similar sequencing depth per donor, which may not hold. Productive status was seen about 87% or about 30% of the time for most TCR beta V segments in an earlier analysis.

The germline V gene encodes CDR1 SGHRS and CDR2 YFSETQ. The CDR3 spans 16 residues. V was shortened by 0 bases and J by 3 bases, with 10 bases between the two germline ends. A multiplex PCR was run with 60 Vbeta primers and 13 Jbeta primers. Authors' processing steps: Later analysis identified 80 million to 90 million unique TCR beta chains, 9 million to 13 million shared. The data were produced by immunoSEQ multiplex PCR, yet TCRdb's version contains in-frame clones alone and is incomplete. That table gives V, J and clone size, and the DNA gave D and trimming. The sample lists more than 95,000 clones, 76% occurring once.

The sequencing input was PBMCs. The J gene is TRBJ1-6, the V gene TRBV5-1; D gene uncertain. The sequence derives from a woman younger than 35 in good health and CMV-seropositive. The CDR3 loop is CASSLGGYSYNSPLHF. The DNA of the CDR3 is TGCGCCAGCAGCTTGGGAGGGTATAGCTATAATTCACCCCTCCACTTT.